This TCR beta chain was profiled in a study of human T cells and chemical hapten exposure. Library preparation tagged each individual cDNA molecule with a unique molecular identifier. TCRdb passed the RACE reads through MiXCR, listing each CDR3 protein once. Of 30,000 to 35,000 distinct CDR3 sequences in the sample, 6% to 7.5% are singletons; the top ten hold 9.9%. Germline assignment: CDR1 ENHRY and CDR2 SYGVKD. This CDR3 is built from 14 residues. The V end was cut by 3 bases, the J end by 3 bases, with 10 bases between. Study outcomes and limitations: Those TCRs sitting above 1 in 1000 frequency stayed the same with DPC sensitization.

Time point: healthy volunteer bleed at 2 weeks. Total RNA was isolated from unfractionated whole blood. Details on this clonotype: Its target is unknown.

The material sequenced was whole blood. This chain connects TRBV10-3 to TRBJ2-3; maybe TRBD1 (6 bases). This sequence originates from a human donor in good health. Some clones in this sample may be carry-over from other donors' samples. This chain's CDR3 is CAISETGLTDTQYF. The CDR3 nucleotides are TGTGCCATCAGTGAAACAGGGTTGACAGATACGCAGTATTTT.